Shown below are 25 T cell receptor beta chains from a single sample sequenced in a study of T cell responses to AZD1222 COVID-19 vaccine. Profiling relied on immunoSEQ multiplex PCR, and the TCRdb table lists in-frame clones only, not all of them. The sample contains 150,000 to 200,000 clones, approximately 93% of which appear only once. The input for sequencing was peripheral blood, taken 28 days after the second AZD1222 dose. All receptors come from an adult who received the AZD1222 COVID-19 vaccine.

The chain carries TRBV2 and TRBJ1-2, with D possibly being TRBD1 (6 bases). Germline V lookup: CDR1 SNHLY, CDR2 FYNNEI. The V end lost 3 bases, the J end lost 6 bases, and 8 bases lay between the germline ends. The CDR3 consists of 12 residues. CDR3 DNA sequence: TGTGCCAGCAGTGATTCAGGGGATGGCTACACCTTC. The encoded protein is CASSDSGDGYTF.

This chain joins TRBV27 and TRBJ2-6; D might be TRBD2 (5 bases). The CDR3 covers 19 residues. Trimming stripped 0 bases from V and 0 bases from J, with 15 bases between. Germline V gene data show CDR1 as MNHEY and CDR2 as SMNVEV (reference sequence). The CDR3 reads CASSLSRAGYSSGANVLTF. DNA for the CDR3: TGTGCCAGCAGTTTATCGAGGGCAGGCTACAGCTCTGGGGCCAACGTCCTGACTTTC. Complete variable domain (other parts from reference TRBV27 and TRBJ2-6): EAQVTQNPRYLITVTGKKLTVTCSQNMNHEYMSWYRQDPGLGLRQIYYSMNVEVTDKGDVPEGYKVSRKEKRNFPLILESPSPNQTSLYFCASSLSRAGYSSGANVLTFGAGSRLTVL.

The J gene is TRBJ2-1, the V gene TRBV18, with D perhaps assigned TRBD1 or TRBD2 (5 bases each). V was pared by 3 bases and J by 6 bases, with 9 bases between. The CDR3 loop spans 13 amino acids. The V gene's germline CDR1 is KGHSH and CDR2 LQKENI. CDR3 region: CASSPPGTNEQFF. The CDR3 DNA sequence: TGTGCCAGCTCACCCCCAGGGACCAATGAGCAGTTCTTC.

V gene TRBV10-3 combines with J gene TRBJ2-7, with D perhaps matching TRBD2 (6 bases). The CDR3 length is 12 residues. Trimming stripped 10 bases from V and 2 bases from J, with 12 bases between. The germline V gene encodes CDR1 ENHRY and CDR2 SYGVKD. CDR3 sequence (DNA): TGTGCCACCCTCGCGGGGACCTACGAGCAGTACTTC. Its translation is CATLAGTYEQYF.

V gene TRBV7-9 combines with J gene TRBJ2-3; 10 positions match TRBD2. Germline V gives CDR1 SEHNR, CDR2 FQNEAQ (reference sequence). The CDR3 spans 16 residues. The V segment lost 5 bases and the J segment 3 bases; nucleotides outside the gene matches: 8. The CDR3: CASSPPSGRETDTQYF. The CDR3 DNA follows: TGTGCCAGCAGCCCACCCAGCGGGAGGGAGACAGATACGCAGTATTTT. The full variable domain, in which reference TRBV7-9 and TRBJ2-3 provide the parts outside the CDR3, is DTGVSQNPRHKITKRGQNVTFRCDPISEHNRLYWYRQTLGQGPEFLTYFQNEAQLEKSRLLSDRFSAERPKGSFSTLEIQRTEQGDSAMYLCASSPPSGRETDTQYFGPGTRLTVL.

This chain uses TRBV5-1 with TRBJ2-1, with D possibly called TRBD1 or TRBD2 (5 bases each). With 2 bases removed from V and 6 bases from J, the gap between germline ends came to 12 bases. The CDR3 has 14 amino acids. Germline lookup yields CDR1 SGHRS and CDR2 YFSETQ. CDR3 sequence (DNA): TGCGCCAGCAGCTTAGGTCCAGGGAGCAATGAGCAGTTCTTC. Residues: CASSLGPGSNEQFF.

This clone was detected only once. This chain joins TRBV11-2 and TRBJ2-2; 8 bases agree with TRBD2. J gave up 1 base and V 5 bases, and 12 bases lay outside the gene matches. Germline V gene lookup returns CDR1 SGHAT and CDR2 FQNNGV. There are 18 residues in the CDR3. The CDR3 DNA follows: TGTGCCAGCAGCCGTAGCGGGATTTCTCTAATGAACACCGGGGAGCTGTTTTTT. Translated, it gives CASSRSGISLMNTGELFF.

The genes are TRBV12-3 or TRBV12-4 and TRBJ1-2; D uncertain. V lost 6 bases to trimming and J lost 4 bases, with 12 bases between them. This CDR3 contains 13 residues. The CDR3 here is CASRKTLGYGYTF. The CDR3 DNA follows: TGTGCCAGCAGAAAGACCCTAGGCTATGGCTACACCTTC.

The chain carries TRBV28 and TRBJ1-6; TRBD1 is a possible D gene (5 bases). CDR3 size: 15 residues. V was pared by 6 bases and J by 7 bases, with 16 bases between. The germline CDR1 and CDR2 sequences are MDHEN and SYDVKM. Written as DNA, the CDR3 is TGTGCCAGCAGGTATGGCGGCGGGGCAAATTCACCCCTCCACTTT. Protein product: CASRYGGGANSPLHF.

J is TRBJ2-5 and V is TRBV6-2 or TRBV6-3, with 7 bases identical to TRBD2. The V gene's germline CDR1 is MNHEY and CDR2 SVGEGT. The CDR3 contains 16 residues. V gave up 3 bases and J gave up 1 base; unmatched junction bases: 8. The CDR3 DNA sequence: TGTGCCAGCAGTTATGGGGCGGGAGCAAGCCAAGAGACCCAGTACTTC. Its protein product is CASSYGAGASQETQYF.

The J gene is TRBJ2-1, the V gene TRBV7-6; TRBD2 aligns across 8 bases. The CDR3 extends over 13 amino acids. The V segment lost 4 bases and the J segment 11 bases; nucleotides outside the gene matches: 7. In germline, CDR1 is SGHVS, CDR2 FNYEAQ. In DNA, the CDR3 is TGTGCCAGCAGCTACAAAGCGGGGGACAAGCAGTTCTTC. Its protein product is CASSYKAGDKQFF. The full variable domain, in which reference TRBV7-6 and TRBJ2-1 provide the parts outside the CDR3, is GAGVSQSPRYKVTKRGQDVALRCDPISGHVSLYWYRQALGQGPEFLTYFNYEAQQDKSGLPNDRFSAERPEGSISTLTIQRTEQRDSAMYRCASSYKAGDKQFFGPGTRLTVL.

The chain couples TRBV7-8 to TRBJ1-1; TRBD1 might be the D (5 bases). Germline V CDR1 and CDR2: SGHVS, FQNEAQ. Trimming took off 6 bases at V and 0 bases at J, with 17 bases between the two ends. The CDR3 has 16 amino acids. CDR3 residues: CASSSERKGVNTEAFF. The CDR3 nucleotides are TGTGCCAGCAGTTCCGAGAGAAAAGGGGTGAACACTGAAGCTTTCTTT.

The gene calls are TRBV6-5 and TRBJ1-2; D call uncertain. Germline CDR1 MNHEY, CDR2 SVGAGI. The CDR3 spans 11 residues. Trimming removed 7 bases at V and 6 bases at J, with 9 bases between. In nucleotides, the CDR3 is TGTGCCAGCACGTTGTCGGATGGCTACACCTTC. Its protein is CASTLSDGYTF.

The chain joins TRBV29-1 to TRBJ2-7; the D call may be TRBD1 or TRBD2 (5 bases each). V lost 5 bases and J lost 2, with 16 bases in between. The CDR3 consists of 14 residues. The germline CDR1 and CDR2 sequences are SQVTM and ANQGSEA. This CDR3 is CSVRGGGRPYEQYF. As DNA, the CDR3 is TGCAGCGTTCGGGGCGGCGGCCGTCCCTACGAGCAGTACTTC.

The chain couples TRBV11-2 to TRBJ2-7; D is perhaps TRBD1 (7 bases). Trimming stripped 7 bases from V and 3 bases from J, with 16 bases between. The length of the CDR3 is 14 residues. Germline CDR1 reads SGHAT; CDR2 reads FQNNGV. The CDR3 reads CASTLAGQIYEQYF. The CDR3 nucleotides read TGTGCCAGCACCTTGGCGGGACAGATCTACGAGCAGTACTTC.

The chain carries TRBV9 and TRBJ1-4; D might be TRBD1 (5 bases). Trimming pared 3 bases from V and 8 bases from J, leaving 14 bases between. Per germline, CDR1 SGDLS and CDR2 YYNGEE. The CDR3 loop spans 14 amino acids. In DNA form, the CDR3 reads TGTGCCAGCAGCGAAGGGGCAGGGCGGGAAAAACTGTTTTTT. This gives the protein CASSEGAGREKLFF.

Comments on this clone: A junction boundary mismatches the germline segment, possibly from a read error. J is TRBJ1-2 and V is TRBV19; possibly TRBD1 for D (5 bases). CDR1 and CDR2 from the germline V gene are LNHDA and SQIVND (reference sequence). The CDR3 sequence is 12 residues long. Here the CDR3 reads CASSIEPTSQAF. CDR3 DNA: TGTGCCAGTAGTATAGAACCCACCTCACAGGCCTTC.

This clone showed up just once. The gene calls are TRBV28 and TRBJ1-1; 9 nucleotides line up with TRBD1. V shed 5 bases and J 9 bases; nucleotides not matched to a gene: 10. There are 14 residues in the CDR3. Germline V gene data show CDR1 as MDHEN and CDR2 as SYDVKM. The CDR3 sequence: CASSPGTGRFQAFF. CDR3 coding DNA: TGTGCCAGCAGTCCCGGGACAGGGAGGTTCCAAGCTTTCTTT.

CDR3 amino acids: CASSLVGTGTTEAFF. The CDR3 DNA is TGCGCCAGCAGCTTGGTAGGGACAGGGACGACTGAAGCTTTCTTT. The chain links TRBV5-1 to TRBJ1-1; 9 bases line up with TRBD1. Losses at the gene ends were 0 bases for V and 5 bases for J; bases not matched to a gene: 5. The CDR3 loop spans 15 amino acids. Germline-derived CDR1 and CDR2 are SGHRS and YFSETQ. Full variable domain (outside the CDR3, taken from reference TRBV5-1 and TRBJ1-1): KAGVTQTPRYLIKTRGQQVTLSCSPISGHRSVSWYQQTPGQGLQFLFEYFSETQRNKGNFPGRFSGRQFSNSRSEMNVSTLELGDSALYLCASSLVGTGTTEAFFGQGTRLTVV.

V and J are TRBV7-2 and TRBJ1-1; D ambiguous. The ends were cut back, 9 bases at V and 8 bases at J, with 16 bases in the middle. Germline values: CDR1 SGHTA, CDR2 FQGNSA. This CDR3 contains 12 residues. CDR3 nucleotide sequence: TGTGCCAGTAAGCTTCATGTAGGGGAAGCTTTCTTT. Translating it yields CASKLHVGEAFF.

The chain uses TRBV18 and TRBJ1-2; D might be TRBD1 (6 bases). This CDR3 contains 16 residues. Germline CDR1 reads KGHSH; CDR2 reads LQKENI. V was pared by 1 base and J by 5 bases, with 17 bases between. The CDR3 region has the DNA TGTGCCAGCTCACCACAGTTCCGCAGGGGAGGGTATGGCTACACCTTC. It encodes CASSPQFRRGGYGYTF. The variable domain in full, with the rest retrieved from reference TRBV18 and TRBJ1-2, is NAGVMQNPRHLVRRRGQEARLRCSPMKGHSHVYWYRQLPEEGLKFMVYLQKENIIDESGMPKERFSAEFPKEGPSILRIQQVVRGDSAAYFCASSPQFRRGGYGYTFGSGTRLTVV.

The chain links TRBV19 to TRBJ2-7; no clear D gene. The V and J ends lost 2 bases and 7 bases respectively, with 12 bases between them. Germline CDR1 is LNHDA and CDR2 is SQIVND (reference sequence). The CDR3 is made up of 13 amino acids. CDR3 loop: CASSISMEGEQYF. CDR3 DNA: TGTGCCAGTAGTATATCTATGGAAGGGGAGCAGTACTTC.

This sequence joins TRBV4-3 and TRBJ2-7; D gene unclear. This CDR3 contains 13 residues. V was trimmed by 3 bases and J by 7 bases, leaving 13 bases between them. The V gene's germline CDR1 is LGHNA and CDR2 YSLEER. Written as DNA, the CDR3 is TGCGCCAGCAGCCATGGGATAGACCGGGAGCAGTACTTC. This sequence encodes CASSHGIDREQYF.

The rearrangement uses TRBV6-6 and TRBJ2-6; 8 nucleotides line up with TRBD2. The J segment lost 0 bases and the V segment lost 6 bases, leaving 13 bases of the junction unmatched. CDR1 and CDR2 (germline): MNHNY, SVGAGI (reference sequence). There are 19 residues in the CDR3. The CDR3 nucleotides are TGTGCCAGCAGCTCCACGGGGGGGGTAAGGAGCTCTGGGGCCAACGTCCTGACTTTC. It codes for CASSSTGGVRSSGANVLTF.

CDR3 bases: TGTGCCAGCAGCCTGCGGGAGTACGGGGGCGAGCAGTACTTC. Its protein product is CASSLREYGGEQYF. V gene TRBV7-8 combines with J gene TRBJ2-7; 7 bases agree with TRBD2. This CDR3 has 14 amino acids. V was pared by 5 bases and J by 6 bases, with 10 bases of the junction left unmatched. Per the germline V gene, CDR1 is SGHVS and CDR2 is FQNEAQ.